This T cell receptor (beta chain) was observed in a study of spatial heterogeneity in lung cancer. Study overall: Raw reads contained each unique TCR and UMI combination more than ten times on average.

The library protocol tagged each TCR cDNA with a unique molecular identifier. TCRdb re-called the 5' RACE reads with MiXCR, one entry per CDR3 protein. Of about 26,000 distinct CDR3 sequences listed, roughly 12% are singletons. Time point specified: sample taken at primary tumor resection. Unsorted whole RNA of tumor, nontumor lung or frozen PBMC was sequenced. Donation came from roughly 72 patients with untreated early-stage non-small cell lung cancer. The sequenced sample was PBMCs, obtained at surgery. The TCR sequence derives from a female donor with early-stage non-small cell lung cancer.

For the CDR3, the DNA is TGTGCCAGCAGTTTAGGGACAGTGAACACCGGGGAGCTGTTTTTT. This encodes CASSLGTVNTGELFF. The rearrangement uses TRBV12-3 or TRBV12-4 and TRBJ2-2; D may be TRBD1 (6 bases). Deletions cut 1 base from V and 1 base from J, with 7 bases between. CDR3 length: 15 amino acids.